This T cell receptor (beta chain) was recorded in a study of control samples from healthy donors and cancer patients. Profiling relied on immunoSEQ multiplex PCR, and the TCRdb table lists in-frame clones only, not all of them. The sample yields 150,000 or so clones, about 86% seen once. V shed 1 base and J 4 bases; nucleotides not matched to a gene: 4. The CDR3 runs to 15 residues. Germline assignment: CDR1 SGHAT and CDR2 FQDESV (reference sequence). This chain joins TRBV11-1 and TRBJ2-5; 9 bases agree with TRBD2. This sequence originates from a man aged 18 to 30 in good health. The sequenced sample was blood. CDR3 loop: CASSLVAGAGETQYF. In nucleotides, the CDR3 is TGTGCCAGCAGCTTAGTAGCGGGGGCGGGAGAGACCCAGTACTTC.